Listed below are T cell receptor beta chains from one sample, sequenced in a study of cytomegalovirus exposure and HLA in healthy donors. Using immunoSEQ multiplex PCR, the repertoire was profiled, and TCRdb retains in-frame clones only, with some absent. The sample holds 30,000 to 35,000 clones. The specimen was PBMCs. The receptors here all came from a woman in her 40s in good health and CMV-seropositive. Each CDR3 is given with its conserved first and last residue. A D gene is named only where the DNA matches it firmly. Clone size is not always given. Where it is, it says once, few, many or a class for expanded clones.

abundance | d_gene | j_gene | v_gene | CDR3aa | CDR3nt
large | TRBD1 | TRBJ2-1 | TRBV4-3 | CASSQGVGTGGSRSGNEQFF | TGCGCCAGCAGCCAAGGGGTCGGGACAGGGGGATCCAGATCGGGCAATGAGCAGTTCTTC
- | - | TRBJ2-7 | TRBV4-2 | CASSPAVGSYEQYF | TGTGCCAGCAGCCCAGCGGTTGGATCCTACGAGCAGTACTTC
- | - | TRBJ2-1 | TRBV29-1 | CSVLGSTYNEQFF | TGCAGCGTTCTCGGGAGTACCTACAATGAGCAGTTCTTC
- | - | TRBJ2-7 | TRBV18 | CASSGVPPSLVYEQYF | TGTGCCAGCTCAGGAGTGCCACCATCCCTTGTCTACGAGCAGTACTTC
- | - | TRBJ2-2 | TRBV7-3 | CASSVSGNTGELFF | TGTGCCAGCAGCGTTAGCGGGAACACCGGGGAGCTGTTTTTT
- | TRBD1 | TRBJ1-1 | TRBV10-3 | CAISELDREAMNTEAFF | TGTGCCATCAGTGAACTCGACAGGGAGGCTATGAACACTGAAGCTTTCTTT
- | TRBD1 | TRBJ2-4 | TRBV29-1 | CSVLTGQVNIQYF | TGCAGCGTTCTTACGGGACAGGTAAACATTCAGTACTTC
- | TRBD2 | TRBJ2-7 | TRBV5-4 | CASSLKLAGVYEQYF | TGTGCCAGCAGCTTGAAACTAGCGGGCGTTTACGAGCAGTACTTC
- | TRBD1 | TRBJ2-7 | TRBV7-8 | CASSLDRGPQYF | TGTGCCAGCAGCTTAGACAGGGGGCCGCAGTACTTC
- | TRBD2 | TRBJ2-5 | TRBV28 | CASSRLAGGKETQYF | TGTGCCAGCAGCCGACTAGCGGGGGGTAAAGAGACCCAGTACTTC
- | TRBD1 | TRBJ1-1 | TRBV9 | CASSVDTGGRNTEAFF | TGTGCCAGCAGCGTAGACACAGGGGGTAGGAACACTGAAGCTTTCTTT
- | - | TRBJ2-7 | TRBV4-1 | CASNRLMGAYEQYF | TGCGCCAGCAACCGGTTAATGGGCGCCTACGAGCAGTACTTC
- | TRBD2 | TRBJ2-1 | TRBV19 | CASRLAGSSDNEQFF | TGTGCCAGTAGACTAGCGGGGAGCTCCGACAATGAGCAGTTCTTC
- | TRBD2 | TRBJ2-1 | TRBV11-2 | CASSPGTSRHNEQFF | TGTGCCAGCAGCCCCGGGACTAGCAGACACAATGAGCAGTTCTTC
- | - | TRBJ1-5 | TRBV27 | CASSLSKGDNQPQHF | TGTGCCAGCAGTTTATCGAAGGGGGACAATCAGCCCCAGCATTTT
- | - | TRBJ2-7 | TRBV7-9 | CASSPAVGAYEQYF | TGTGCCAGCTCCCCAGCCGTGGGAGCCTACGAGCAGTACTTC
- | - | TRBJ1-1 | TRBV11-2 | CASSSGSEAFF | TGTGCCAGCAGCTCCGGTTCTGAAGCTTTCTTT
- | TRBD1 | TRBJ1-5 | TRBV19 | CASSIGTGGSNQPQHF | TGTGCCAGTAGTATAGGGACAGGGGGTAGCAATCAGCCCCAGCATTTT
- | - | TRBJ1-1 | TRBV7-2 | CASSLRVGTEAFF | TGTGCCAGCAGCCTCAGGGTTGGCACTGAAGCTTTCTTT
- | TRBD1 | TRBJ2-7 | TRBV4-1 | CASSPWGRGRNLYEQYF | TGCGCCAGCAGCCCCTGGGGCAGGGGGCGAAATCTCTACGAGCAGTACTTC
- | TRBD2 | TRBJ2-5 | TRBV18 | CASSPRYGGETQYF | TGTGCCAGCTCACCACGGTACGGGGGGGAGACCCAGTACTTC
- | TRBD1 | TRBJ1-1 | TRBV14 | CASSQITSWGTADTEAFF | TGTGCCAGCAGCCAAATAACAAGTTGGGGGACAGCGGACACTGAAGCTTTCTTT
- | - | TRBJ1-2 | TRBV28 | CASSVGARYYGYTF | TGTGCCAGCAGTGTGGGGGCGCGATACTATGGCTACACCTTC
- | TRBD1 | TRBJ1-1 | TRBV4-3 | CASSHRDRDPSNTEAFF | TGCGCCAGCAGCCACCGGGACAGGGATCCCTCGAACACTGAAGCTTTCTTT
- | TRBD1 | TRBJ1-1 | TRBV9 | CASSVTWTGANTEAFF | TGTGCCAGCAGCGTAACCTGGACAGGAGCGAACACTGAAGCTTTCTTT
- | - | TRBJ2-2 | TRBV4-1 | CASSLKADSYTGELFF | TGCGCCAGCAGCCTCAAGGCAGACTCATACACCGGGGAGCTGTTTTTT
- | - | TRBJ2-3 | TRBV29-1 | CSVHSADTQYF | TGCAGCGTGCATAGCGCTGATACGCAGTATTTT
- | - | TRBJ1-2 | TRBV20-1 | CSARTVYGYTF | TGCAGTGCTAGGACAGTCTATGGCTACACCTTC
- | TRBD2 | TRBJ2-7 | TRBV18 | CASSGLAAVSGEQYF | TGTGCCAGCTCGGGACTAGCGGCGGTCTCGGGCGAGCAGTACTTC
- | - | TRBJ1-6 | TRBV6-1 | CASRAGPYNSPLHF | TGTGCCAGCAGAGCAGGCCCCTATAATTCACCCCTCCACTTT
- | TRBD1 | TRBJ2-1 | TRBV27 | CASSFYLGTGTSEQFF | TGTGCCAGCAGTTTTTACCTAGGGACAGGAACAAGTGAGCAGTTCTTC
- | - | TRBJ1-1 | TRBV30 | CAWNMDRNTEAFF | TGTGCCTGGAACATGGACAGGAACACTGAAGCTTTCTTT
- | - | TRBJ1-1 | TRBV27 | CASSLVVRRRKTEAFF | TGTGCCAGCAGTTTAGTAGTAAGGAGACGGAAAACTGAAGCTTTCTTT
- | - | TRBJ2-7 | TRBV25-1 | CASSVTREGAGEQYF | TGTGCCAGCAGTGTCACCCGGGAGGGGGCAGGGGAGCAGTACTTC
- | - | TRBJ2-5 | TRBV29-1 | CSVEDRGRETQYF | TGCAGCGTTGAAGACAGGGGGAGGGAGACCCAGTACTTC
- | - | TRBJ2-1 | TRBV7-8 | CASSASNEQFF | TGTGCCAGCAGCGCGAGCAATGAGCAGTTCTTC
- | TRBD1 | TRBJ1-4 | TRBV5-1 | CASRLTGGGEKLFF | TGCGCCAGCAGGCTCACAGGGGGCGGAGAAAAACTGTTTTTT
- | TRBD1 | TRBJ1-1 | TRBV6-5 | CASRRPGGVNTEAFF | TGTGCCAGCAGGAGGCCAGGGGGCGTGAACACTGAAGCTTTCTTT
- | - | TRBJ1-5 | TRBV9 | CASSVGGGDQPQHF | TGTGCCAGCAGCGTTGGAGGGGGGGATCAGCCCCAGCATTTT
- | TRBD2 | TRBJ2-2 | TRBV29-1 | CSVKMGAGAGTGELFF | TGCAGCGTTAAAATGGGAGCGGGAGCGGGCACCGGGGAGCTGTTTTTT